This T cell receptor (beta chain) was obtained from a study of metastatic and nonmetastatic thyroid tumors. Looking at the study overall: Both malignant and benign thyroid patients supplied peripheral blood and tumor or nodule tissue samples, across which the repertoires of these patients were then compared.

All patients reached thyroid surgery having received no treatment beforehand. Study outcomes and limitations: Significantly higher TCR beta diversity was reportedly seen in malignant thyroid tumors than benign nodules, in blood and tumor.

About this clone itself: What it recognizes is unknown.

The V gene end was trimmed by 4 bases and the J gene end by 4 bases; junction bases not matched to a gene: 13. The germline gives CDR1 MDHEN, CDR2 SYDVKM. The CDR3 extends over 17 amino acids. TCRdb re-called clones via MiXCR from the PCR reads. The sample has some 7,300 clones; 15% to 20% are singletons. The origin of this receptor is a male donor with papillary thyroid cancer or a benign thyroid nodule (not recorded which). Some clones in this sample may be carry-over from other donors' samples. Sequenced sample: adjacent normal tissue. The genes are TRBV28 and TRBJ2-7, with 10 bases lining up with TRBD1. CDR3 protein: CASSSASTGTGDYEQYF. The CDR3 nucleotides are TGTGCCAGCAGTTCCGCTTCTACCGGGACAGGGGATTACGAGCAGTACTTC.